These 3 T cell receptor beta chains originate from one sample sequenced in a study of T cell repertoires in ileal Crohn's disease. Using immunoSEQ multiplex PCR, the repertoire was profiled, and TCRdb retains in-frame clones only, with some absent. The data show thousands of clones, 84% seen once. Sequencing was done on a sample of ileal tissue. All receptors derive from an adult with Crohn's disease.

The chain is built from TRBV7-8 and TRBJ1-1; D is unclear. The V end was cut by 1 base, the J end by 1 base, with 7 bases between. This CDR3 has 14 residues. From germline, CDR1 is SGHVS and CDR2 FQNEAQ. The CDR3 is CASSLGGSNTEAFF. CDR3 coding DNA: TGTGCCAGCAGCTTAGGAGGGTCGAACACTGAAGCTTTCTTT.

The CDR3 nucleotides are TGTGCCAGTTCCGGGACAGGGGGCTACGAGCAGTACTTC. It is translated as CASSGTGGYEQYF. The genes are TRBV25-1 and TRBJ2-7; TRBD1 agrees at 11 bases. The V gene end was trimmed by 9 bases and the J gene end by 3 bases; junction bases not matched to a gene: 4. CDR3 length: 13 residues. CDR1 MGHDK and CDR2 SYGVNS come from the germline V gene.

The CDR3 spells CASSRQGDQPQHF. CDR3 bases: TGTGCCAGCAGTCGACAGGGGGATCAGCCCCAGCATTTT. The chain combines TRBV2 with TRBJ1-5; 9 bases are a match to TRBD1. The V gene end was trimmed by 5 bases and the J gene end by 5 bases; junction bases not matched to a gene: 1. The CDR3 contains 13 residues. Per germline, CDR1 SNHLY and CDR2 FYNNEI.